The 24 T cell receptor beta chains listed next were all sequenced from one sample in a study of beta chain features in type 1 diabetes. Whole-study findings and limits: There was a moderate but significant shortening of TCRB CDR3s in all four CD4+ subsets of Type 1 diabetes patients.

cDNA synthesis used the whole RNA isolate, giving expressed TCRB sequences. Clones were read by immunoSEQ multiplex PCR, and TCRdb kept only the in-frame ones, dropping some. The sample consists of 95,000 to 110,000 clones, about 26% of them appearing once. Their recognized antigens are unknown. Sequencing was carried out using central memory CD4+ T cells from blood. The receptors stem from a woman in her late teens or twenties with type 1 diabetes.

In this sample, this clone turned up a few times. The chain is built from TRBV10-3 and TRBJ2-1; 10 bases fit TRBD2. V lost 2 bases to trimming and J lost 0 bases; unmatched junction nucleotides: 10. Germline assignment: CDR1 ENHRY and CDR2 SYGVKD. This CDR3 has 19 amino acids. CDR3 residues: CAISEGASGSRGSYNEQFF. The CDR3, as DNA: TGTGCCATCAGTGAGGGGGCTAGCGGGAGTAGGGGCTCCTACAATGAGCAGTTCTTC.

This clone has more than one count but fewer than ten. This chain connects TRBV2 to TRBJ1-5; unclear D gene. Germline CDR1 reads SNHLY; CDR2 reads FYNNEI. The CDR3 has 13 amino acids. Trimming took 6 bases from V and 0 from J, leaving 6 bases between them. The CDR3 region is CASRFNSNQPQHF. The CDR3, as DNA: TGTGCCAGCAGATTTAATAGCAATCAGCCCCAGCATTTT.

The chain couples TRBV18 to TRBJ1-6, with TRBD1 matching over 8 bases. CDR3 length: 15 residues. Germline lookup yields CDR1 KGHSH and CDR2 LQKENI. Unmatched junction bases numbered 4, after V lost 2 bases and J lost 7 bases. CDR3 nucleotide sequence: TGTGCCAGCTCACCAGCCCCAGGGGGCAATTCACCCCTCCACTTT. It specifies CASSPAPGGNSPLHF. Combining the CDR3 with reference TRBV18 and TRBJ1-6 gives the whole variable domain NAGVMQNPRHLVRRRGQEARLRCSPMKGHSHVYWYRQLPEEGLKFMVYLQKENIIDESGMPKERFSAEFPKEGPSILRIQQVVRGDSAAYFCASSPAPGGNSPLHFGNGTRLTVT.

This clone was observed a few times. The chain links TRBV10-3 to TRBJ1-5; 8 bases align to TRBD1. The CDR3 length is 13 residues. J lost 5 bases, V lost 6 bases, and 3 bases had no gene match. Germline-derived CDR1 and CDR2 are ENHRY and SYGVKD. CDR3 sequence (DNA): TGTGCCATCAGGCCGGACAGGGATCAGCCCCAGCATTTT. It encodes CAIRPDRDQPQHF.

In this sample, this clone turned up a few times. V and J are TRBV10-3 and TRBJ2-1; 9 bases agree with TRBD2. Germline V gene data show CDR1 as ENHRY and CDR2 as SYGVKD. The V gene end was trimmed by 2 bases and the J gene end by 1 base; junction bases not matched to a gene: 6. CDR3 length equals 17 residues. The CDR3 region has the DNA TGTGCCATCAGTGAGGGTAGCGGGAGTAGTTCCTACAATGAGCAGTTCTTC. This sequence encodes CAISEGSGSSSYNEQFF.

This clone was seen a few times. The CDR3 reads CASSQARGRRQPQHF. CDR3 DNA sequence: TGCGCCAGCAGCCAAGCCCGGGGGAGGCGCCAGCCCCAGCATTTT. The rearrangement links TRBV4-3 to TRBJ1-5, with D possibly TRBD1 on 5 matching bases. The CDR3 totals 15 residues. The V end lost 1 base, the J end lost 7 bases, and 14 bases lay between the germline ends. Germline lookup yields CDR1 LGHNA and CDR2 YSLEER.

A few counts support this clone. The rearrangement uses TRBV29-1 and TRBJ2-7; TRBD2 is a possible D gene (6 bases). The germline V gene has CDR1 SQVTM and CDR2 ANQGSEA. Between the trimmed V and J ends, which lost 7 bases and 0 bases, there was a span of 13 bases. The CDR3 is 13 residues long. The CDR3 sequence is CSGLDGSSYEQYF. The CDR3 DNA reads TGCAGCGGCTTGGACGGGAGCTCCTACGAGCAGTACTTC.

This clone was seen more than once but under ten times. Here the CDR3 DNA reads TGTGCCAGCAGCTCGACAGGTTCCCACTCCTACGAGCAGTACTTC. This gives the protein CASSSTGSHSYEQYF. V and J are TRBV5-5 and TRBJ2-7; weak D call: TRBD1 (6 bases). The germline gives CDR1 SGHKS, CDR2 YYEKEE (reference sequence). V was clipped by 3 bases and J by 0 bases, with 13 bases between them. The CDR3 is made up of 15 amino acids. Together with reference TRBV5-5 and TRBJ2-7, the CDR3 gives the full variable domain: DAGVTQSPTHLIKTRGQQVTLRCSPISGHKSVSWYQQVLGQGPQFIFQYYEKEERGRGNFPDRFSARQFPNYSSELNVNALLLGDSALYLCASSSTGSHSYEQYFGPGTRLTVT.

The gene calls are TRBV9 and TRBJ2-5, with 7 bases identical to TRBD1. The CDR3 spans 14 residues. Germline lookup yields CDR1 SGDLS and CDR2 YYNGEE. Trimming cost V 0 bases and J 4 bases; bases outside gene matches: 3. CDR3 in amino acids: CASSVGSGGETQYF. The CDR3, as DNA: TGTGCCAGCAGCGTAGGGTCAGGGGGAGAGACCCAGTACTTC.

The chain has TRBV5-1 and TRBJ2-1; a possible D gene is TRBD2 (5 bases). The CDR3 has 13 amino acids. Germline V gives CDR1 SGHRS, CDR2 YFSETQ. V gave up 3 bases and J gave up 9 bases, with 13 bases separating them. The CDR3: CASSSGGGFEQFF. The DNA for the CDR3 is TGCGCCAGCAGCTCAGGAGGCGGATTTGAGCAGTTCTTC.

The chain carries TRBV7-2 and TRBJ1-2; perhaps TRBD1 as D (5 bases). This CDR3 comprises 14 residues. The germline CDR1 and CDR2 sequences are SGHTA and FQGNSA. The germline V and J ends were trimmed by 2 bases and 4 bases, with 11 bases remaining between them. The CDR3 loop is CASSLFQGSYGYTF. The CDR3 DNA is TGTGCCAGCAGCTTATTCCAGGGTTCCTATGGCTACACCTTC.

This clone turned up a few times. V is TRBV29-1 and J is TRBJ1-2, with D possibly matching TRBD1 (6 bases). CDR3 size: 14 residues. Looked up from germline, CDR1 is SQVTM and CDR2 is ANQGSEA. V lost 5 bases, J lost 2 bases, and 15 bases lay in between. This chain's CDR3 is CSVWAQGSNYGYTF. CDR3 coding DNA: TGCAGCGTTTGGGCACAGGGCTCCAACTATGGCTACACCTTC. The full variable domain, completed using reference TRBV29-1 and TRBJ1-2, is SAVISQKPSRDICQRGTSLTIQCQVDSQVTMMFWYRQQPGQSLTLIATANQGSEATYESGFVIDKFPISRPNLTFSTLTVSNMSPEDSSIYLCSVWAQGSNYGYTFGSGTRLTVV.

This chain uses TRBV5-6 with TRBJ2-5, with a weak D call TRBD1 (5 bases). V shed 4 bases and J shed 2 bases, with 9 bases lying between them. The CDR3 is 13 amino acids. The germline gives CDR1 SGHDT, CDR2 YYEEEE. CDR3 sequence (DNA): TGTGCCAGCAGCCAGGGCCCTCAAGAGACCCAGTACTTC. Its protein is CASSQGPQETQYF.

This clone showed up just a few times. V usage is TRBV7-6 and J usage is TRBJ2-2; D may be TRBD1 (5 bases). Trimming stripped 0 bases from V and 2 bases from J, with 7 bases between. The CDR3 loop spans 15 amino acids. CDR1 and CDR2 from the germline V gene are SGHVS and FNYEAQ. The DNA for the CDR3 is TGTGCCAGCAGCTTAGCCAGGGTTAACACCGGGGAGCTGTTTTTT. It encodes CASSLARVNTGELFF.

The chain combines TRBV5-1 with TRBJ2-1; D call uncertain. The CDR3 spans 13 residues. CDR1 and CDR2 from the germline V gene are SGHRS and YFSETQ. Trimming removed 3 bases from V and 5 bases from J, with 9 bases in between. In DNA, the CDR3 is TGCGCCAGCAGCTCCCCACCTAACAATGAGCAGTTCTTC. Amino acid sequence: CASSSPPNNEQFF.

This clone has only a few counts. This sequence joins TRBV29-1 and TRBJ2-3; D gene unclear. CDR3 length: 15 residues. Germline values: CDR1 SQVTM, CDR2 ANQGSEA. V lost 0 bases and J lost 2, with 12 bases in between. The CDR3 spells CSVEDEVRSTDTQYF. CDR3 coding DNA: TGCAGCGTTGAAGATGAGGTGCGGTCCACAGATACGCAGTATTTT.

CDR3 region: CASSPYPKGDTEAFF. The CDR3, as DNA: TGTGCCAGCAGCCCATACCCGAAGGGGGACACTGAAGCTTTCTTT. The gene calls are TRBV7-2 and TRBJ1-1, with D perhaps matching TRBD1 (6 bases). CDR1 SGHTA and CDR2 FQGNSA come from the germline V gene. CDR3 length equals 15 residues. Trimming took 5 bases from V and 3 from J, leaving 16 bases between them.

Only a few counts were recorded for this clone. The rearrangement joins TRBV4-1 to TRBJ2-3; 8 nucleotides line up with TRBD2. The CDR3 runs to 19 residues. V lost 2 bases, J lost 4 bases, and 17 bases stayed unmatched. The germline V gene encodes CDR1 MGHRA and CDR2 YSYEKL. CDR3 DNA sequence: TGCGCCAGCAGCCAACCCCCGCTCACCATAGCGGGAAATCCAGATACGCAGTATTTT. It is translated as CASSQPPLTIAGNPDTQYF.

The table lists this clone with a few counts. The DNA of the CDR3 is TGTGCCTGGAGTATGGGGCGGGACTACGAGCAGTACTTC. Protein product: CAWSMGRDYEQYF. This chain connects TRBV30 to TRBJ2-7, with D possibly being TRBD2 (6 bases). Looked up from germline, CDR1 is GTSNPN and CDR2 is SVGIG (reference sequence). V was cut by 2 bases and J by 3 bases, with 11 bases left in between. CDR3 length: 13 residues. Based on the CDR3 plus reference TRBV30 and TRBJ2-7, the full variable domain is SQTIHQWPATLVQPVGSPLSLECTVEGTSNPNLYWYRQAAGRGLQLLFYSVGIGQISSEVPQNLSASRPQDRQFILSSKKLLLSDSGFYLCAWSMGRDYEQYFGPGTRLTVT.

This clone was seen a handful of times. The rearrangement uses TRBV6-5 and TRBJ2-5; 8 bases map to TRBD2. CDR1 and CDR2 (germline): MNHEY, SVGAGI. The CDR3 runs to 15 residues. Trimming removed 8 bases from V and 2 bases from J; junction bases left unmatched: 10. The CDR3 nucleotides read TGTGCCAGCGCCCTTACTAGCGGACCACAAGAGACCCAGTACTTC. Translation gives CASALTSGPQETQYF.

The V gene is TRBV20-1, the J gene TRBJ2-1, with no clear D. The CDR3 length is 11 residues. Per germline, CDR1 DFQATT and CDR2 SNEGSKA (reference sequence). V gave up 6 bases and J gave up 7 bases, with 10 bases separating them. The CDR3 DNA reads as TGCAGTGCCGCATCTAGAAATGAGCAGTTCTTC. As protein: CSAASRNEQFF.

J is TRBJ1-1 and V is TRBV28; no clear D. In germline, CDR1 is MDHEN, CDR2 SYDVKM. This CDR3 is built from 12 residues. The V end was cut by 6 bases, the J end by 1 base, with 6 bases between. CDR3 in DNA: TGTGCCAGCAGGAGGGCGAACACTGAAGCTTTCTTT. Its protein is CASRRANTEAFF. The variable domain in full, completed from reference TRBV28 and TRBJ1-1, reads DVKVTQSSRYLVKRTGEKVFLECVQDMDHENMFWYRQDPGLGLRLIYFSYDVKMKEKGDIPEGYSVSREKKERFSLILESASTNQTSMYLCASRRANTEAFFGQGTRLTVV.

This clone was counted between two and nine times. The rearrangement joins TRBV30 to TRBJ2-3; D gene ambiguous. CDR1 is GTSNPN and CDR2 is SVGIG in the germline V gene (reference sequence). The CDR3 is 14 amino acids. Trimming took 3 bases from V and 0 from J, leaving 10 bases between them. The CDR3: CAWSELSSTDTQYF. The CDR3 region has the DNA TGTGCCTGGAGCGAACTTTCCAGCACAGATACGCAGTATTTT.

The V gene is TRBV29-1, the J gene TRBJ2-3, with D unresolved. The CDR3 length is 10 residues. Trimming stripped 7 bases from V and 6 bases from J, with 8 bases between. Germline V gives CDR1 SQVTM, CDR2 ANQGSEA. The CDR3: CSGRLDTQYF. The CDR3 nucleotides are TGCAGCGGACGACTGGATACGCAGTATTTT.